The present T cell receptor beta chain was sequenced within a study of cytomegalovirus exposure and HLA in healthy donors. Study information: The 90 to 150 validation repertoires were produced on the same platform as the 650 or so repertoires of the first cohort. This was reported in a later analysis.

Regarding this clone: Antigen unknown.

Study-wide points: The authors enumerated around 150 TCR beta chains as linked to cytomegalovirus. For cytomegalovirus status, the classifier reportedly gave diagnoses with high specificity and sensitivity. Later, an analysis found that TCR clusters from the first cohort tended to co-occur in the roughly 110 validation repertoires.

The CDR3 has 12 residues. The V end lost 4 bases, the J end lost 7 bases, and 10 bases lay between the germline ends. From germline, CDR1 is WSHSY and CDR2 SAAADI. The protocol was immunoSEQ multiplex PCR, while the TCRdb copy is restricted to in-frame clones and leaves out a portion. This table has about 120,000 clones, roughly 83% appearing once. Source material: PBMCs. This sequence originates from a man younger than 30 in good health and CMV-seronegative. This chain connects TRBV10-2 to TRBJ1-1; a possible D gene is TRBD1 (5 bases). The CDR3 spells CASSAPGGEAFF. In DNA form, the CDR3 reads TGCGCCAGCAGTGCCCCCGGGGGTGAAGCTTTCTTT.